The sequence of this TCR beta chain was determined in a study of response to subunit inactivated influenza vaccine (dated by TCRdb to 2016 to 2019). Regarding the research as a whole: Deep quantitative profiling of the T cell receptor repertoire was used in the study to follow responses to a trivalent subunit inactivated influenza vaccine.

This clonotype was seen many times. Its cognate antigen has yet to be identified. The sample holds no much larger clone one base away, and base qualities are not on file. Deletion took 0 bases off V and 4 bases off J, with a span of 9 bases between the germline ends. The CDR1 and CDR2 encoded by the germline V gene are LGHNA and YNFKEQ. The CDR3 runs 14 amino acids, cysteine and phenylalanine included. Left in the record is the CDR3 DNA by itself, 42 bases read in frame from the first base. Library method: RT-PCR. Sequencing was performed on an Illumina HiSeq 2500. TCRdb redid the processing of the public reads, applying fastp at Q25 and MiXCR, and retained in-frame beta chains. Each entry is one CDR3 protein sequence, shown with its most common DNA and genes. This sample lists 250,000 to 350,000 distinct CDR3 sequences; 22% were detected once. Clones ranked in the top ten supply around a tenth of the sample.

What the work shows at the level of the full study, not this receptor alone: It was suggested by the authors that each seasonal influenza vaccination may recruit only a limited number of new T cells.

The TCR comes from a man in his fifties or sixties who received an inactivated influenza vaccine. Donor details come from another sample of the same person, matched by shared clones. The source was PBMCs from blood, collected approximately 20 months after vaccination. The chain is encoded by TRBV4-2 joined to TRBJ2-5, with TRBD2 tentatively as D gene (5 bases match). The base sequence is TGTGCCAGCAGCCAAGAAGGAGCGGTAGAGACCCAGTACTTC. It encodes CASSQEGAVETQYF.